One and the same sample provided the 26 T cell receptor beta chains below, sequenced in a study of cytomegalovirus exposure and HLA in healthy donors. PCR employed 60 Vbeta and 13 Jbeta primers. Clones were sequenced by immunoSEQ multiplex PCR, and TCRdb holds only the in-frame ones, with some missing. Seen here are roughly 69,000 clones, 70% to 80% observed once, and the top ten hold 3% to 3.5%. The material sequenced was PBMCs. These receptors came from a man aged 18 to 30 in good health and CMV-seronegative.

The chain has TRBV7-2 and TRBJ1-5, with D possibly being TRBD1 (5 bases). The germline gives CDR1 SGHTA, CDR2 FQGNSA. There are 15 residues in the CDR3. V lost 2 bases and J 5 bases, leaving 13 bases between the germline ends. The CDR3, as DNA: TGTGCCAGCAGCTTAAGGGGAGGTAGGGATCAGCCCCAGCATTTT. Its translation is CASSLRGGRDQPQHF.

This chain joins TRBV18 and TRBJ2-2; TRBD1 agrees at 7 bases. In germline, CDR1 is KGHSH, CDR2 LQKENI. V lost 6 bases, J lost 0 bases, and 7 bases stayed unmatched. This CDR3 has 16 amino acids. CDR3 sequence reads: CASSKSQGANTGELFF. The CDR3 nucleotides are TGTGCCAGCTCGAAGAGTCAGGGGGCGAACACCGGGGAGCTGTTTTTT.

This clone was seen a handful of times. The CDR3 sequence is CATSTWQTGYTDTQYF. DNA for the CDR3: TGTGCCACCAGCACATGGCAGACAGGGTACACAGATACGCAGTATTTT. The V gene is TRBV15, the J gene TRBJ2-3; 7 bases match TRBD1. The CDR3 length is 16 residues. V trimming: 4 bases; J trimming: 2 bases; junction bases outside the gene matches: 9. From germline, CDR1 is LNHNV and CDR2 YYDKDF (reference sequence).

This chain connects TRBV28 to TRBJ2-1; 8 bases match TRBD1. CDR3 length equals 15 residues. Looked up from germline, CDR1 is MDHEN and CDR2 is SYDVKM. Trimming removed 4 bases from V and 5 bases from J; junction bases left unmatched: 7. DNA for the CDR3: TGTGCCAGCAGTTATCAGGGGGCTTTTAACAATGAGCAGTTCTTC. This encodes CASSYQGAFNNEQFF.

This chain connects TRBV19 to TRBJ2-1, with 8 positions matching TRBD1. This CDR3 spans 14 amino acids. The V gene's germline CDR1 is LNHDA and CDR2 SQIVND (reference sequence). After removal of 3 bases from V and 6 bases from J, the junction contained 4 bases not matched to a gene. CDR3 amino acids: CASSMPQGANEQFF. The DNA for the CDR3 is TGTGCCAGTAGTATGCCCCAGGGGGCCAATGAGCAGTTCTTC.

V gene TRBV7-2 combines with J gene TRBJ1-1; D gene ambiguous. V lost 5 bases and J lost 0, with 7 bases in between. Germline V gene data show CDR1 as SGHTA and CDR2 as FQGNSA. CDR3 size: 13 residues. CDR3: CASSLPLNTEAFF. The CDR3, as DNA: TGTGCCAGCAGCCTTCCCTTGAACACTGAAGCTTTCTTT.

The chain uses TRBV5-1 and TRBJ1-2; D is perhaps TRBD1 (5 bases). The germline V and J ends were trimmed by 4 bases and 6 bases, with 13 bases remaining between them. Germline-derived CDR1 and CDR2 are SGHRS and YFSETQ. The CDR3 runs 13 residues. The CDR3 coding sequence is TGCGCCAGCAGCCTGCTCCAGGGTGATGGCTACACCTTC. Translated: CASSLLQGDGYTF.

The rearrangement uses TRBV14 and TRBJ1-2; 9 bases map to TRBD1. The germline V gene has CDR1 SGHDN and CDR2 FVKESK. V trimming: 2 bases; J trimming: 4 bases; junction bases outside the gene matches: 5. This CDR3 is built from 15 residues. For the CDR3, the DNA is TGTGCCAGCAGCCAATCGACAGGGGGGAGCTATGGCTACACCTTC. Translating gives CASSQSTGGSYGYTF.

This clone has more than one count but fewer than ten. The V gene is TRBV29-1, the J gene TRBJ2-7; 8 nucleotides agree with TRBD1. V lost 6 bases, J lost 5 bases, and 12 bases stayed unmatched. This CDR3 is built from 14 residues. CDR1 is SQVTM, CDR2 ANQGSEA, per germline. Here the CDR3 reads CSVVTQGARDEQYF. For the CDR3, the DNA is TGCAGCGTCGTTACTCAGGGGGCGCGGGACGAGCAGTACTTC.

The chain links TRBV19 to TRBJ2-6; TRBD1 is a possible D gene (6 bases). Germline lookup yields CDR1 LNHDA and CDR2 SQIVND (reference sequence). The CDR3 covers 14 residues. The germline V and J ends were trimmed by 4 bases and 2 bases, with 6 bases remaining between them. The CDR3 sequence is CASSKGAGANVLTF. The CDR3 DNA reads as TGTGCCAGTAGTAAGGGGGCTGGGGCCAACGTCCTGACTTTC.

CDR3 nucleotides: TGTGCCAGCAGTTACTCGACACGCACTGAAGCTTTCTTT. It translates to CASSYSTRTEAFF. This rearrangement joins TRBV6-5 to TRBJ1-1; D not certain. From germline, CDR1 is MNHEY and CDR2 SVGAGI. The CDR3 runs to 13 residues. The ends were cut back, 0 bases at V and 4 bases at J, with 6 bases in the middle.

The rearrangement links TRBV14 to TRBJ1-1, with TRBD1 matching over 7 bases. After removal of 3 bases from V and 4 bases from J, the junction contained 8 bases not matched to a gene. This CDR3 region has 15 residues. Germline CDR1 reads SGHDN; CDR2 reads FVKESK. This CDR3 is CASSHLTGVGTEAFF. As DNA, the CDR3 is TGTGCCAGCAGCCACCTTACAGGGGTGGGCACTGAAGCTTTCTTT.

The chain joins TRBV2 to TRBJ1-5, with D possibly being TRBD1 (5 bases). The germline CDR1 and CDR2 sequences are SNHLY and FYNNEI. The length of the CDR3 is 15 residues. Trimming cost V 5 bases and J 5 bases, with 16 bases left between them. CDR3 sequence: CASSRGGFTYQPQHF. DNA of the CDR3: TGTGCCAGCAGTCGGGGGGGGTTTACCTATCAGCCCCAGCATTTT.

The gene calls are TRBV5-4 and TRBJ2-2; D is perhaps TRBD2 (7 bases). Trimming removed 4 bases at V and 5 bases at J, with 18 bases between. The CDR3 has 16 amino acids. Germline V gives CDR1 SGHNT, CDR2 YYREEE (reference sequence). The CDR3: CASSAVTGRATGELFF. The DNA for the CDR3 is TGTGCCAGCAGCGCCGTTACAGGGAGGGCTACCGGGGAGCTGTTTTTT.

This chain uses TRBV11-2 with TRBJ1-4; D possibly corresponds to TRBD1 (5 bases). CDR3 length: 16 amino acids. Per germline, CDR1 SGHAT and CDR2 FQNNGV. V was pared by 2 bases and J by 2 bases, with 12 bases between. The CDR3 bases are TGTGCCAGCAGCTTAAAGCCGCGGGGGACTAATGAAAAACTGTTTTTT. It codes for CASSLKPRGTNEKLFF.

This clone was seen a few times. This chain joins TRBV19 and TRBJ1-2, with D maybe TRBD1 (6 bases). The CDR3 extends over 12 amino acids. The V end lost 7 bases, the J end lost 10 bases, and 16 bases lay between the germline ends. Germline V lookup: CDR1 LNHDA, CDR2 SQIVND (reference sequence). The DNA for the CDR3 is TGTGCCAGTAAGGGGAAGGGGGTGGCCTACACCTTC. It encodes CASKGKGVAYTF.

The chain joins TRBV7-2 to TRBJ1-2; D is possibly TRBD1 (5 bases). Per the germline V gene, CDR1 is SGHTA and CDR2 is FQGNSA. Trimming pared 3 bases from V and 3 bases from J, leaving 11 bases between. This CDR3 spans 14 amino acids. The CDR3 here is CASSFTGRDYGYTF. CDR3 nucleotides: TGTGCCAGCAGCTTCACGGGCAGGGACTATGGCTACACCTTC. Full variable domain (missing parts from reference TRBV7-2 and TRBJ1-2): GAGVSQSPSNKVTEKGKDVELRCDPISGHTALYWYRQSLGQGLEFLIYFQGNSAPDKSGLPSDRFSAERTGGSVSTLTIQRTQQEDSAVYLCASSFTGRDYGYTFGSGTRLTVV.

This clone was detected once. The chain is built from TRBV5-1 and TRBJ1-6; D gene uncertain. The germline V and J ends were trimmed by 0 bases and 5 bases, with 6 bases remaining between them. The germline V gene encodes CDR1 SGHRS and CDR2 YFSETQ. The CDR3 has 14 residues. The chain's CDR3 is CASSLGQDNSPLHF. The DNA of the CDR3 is TGCGCCAGCAGCTTGGGGCAGGATAATTCACCCCTCCACTTT.

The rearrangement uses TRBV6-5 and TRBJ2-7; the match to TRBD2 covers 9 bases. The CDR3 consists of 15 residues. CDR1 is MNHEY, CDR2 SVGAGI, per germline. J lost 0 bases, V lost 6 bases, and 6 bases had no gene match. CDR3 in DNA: TGTGCCAGCAGGGTGCGGGGGGGCAACTCCTACGAGCAGTACGTC. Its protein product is CASRVRGGNSYEQYV.

The CDR3 loop is CASRAGTSQETQYF. As DNA, the CDR3 is TGTGCCAGCAGGGCTGGGACTTCCCAAGAGACCCAGTACTTC. The chain is built from TRBV7-9 and TRBJ2-5, with D perhaps TRBD2 (6 bases). The germline gives CDR1 SEHNR, CDR2 FQNEAQ (reference sequence). V was clipped by 6 bases and J by 1 base, with 12 bases between them. The CDR3 covers 14 residues.

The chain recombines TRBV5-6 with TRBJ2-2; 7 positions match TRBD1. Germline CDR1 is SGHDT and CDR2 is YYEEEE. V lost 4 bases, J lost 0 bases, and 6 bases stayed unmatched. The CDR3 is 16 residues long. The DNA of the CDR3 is TGTGCCAGCAGCGAGCTTGGACAGGCGAACACCGGGGAGCTGTTTTTT. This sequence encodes CASSELGQANTGELFF.

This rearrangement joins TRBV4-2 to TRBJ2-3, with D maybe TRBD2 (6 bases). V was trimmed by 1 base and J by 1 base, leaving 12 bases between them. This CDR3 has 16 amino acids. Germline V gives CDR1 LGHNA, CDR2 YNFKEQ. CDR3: CASSQVTSGGTDTQYF. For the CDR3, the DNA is TGTGCCAGCAGCCAAGTAACGTCGGGGGGCACAGATACGCAGTATTTT.

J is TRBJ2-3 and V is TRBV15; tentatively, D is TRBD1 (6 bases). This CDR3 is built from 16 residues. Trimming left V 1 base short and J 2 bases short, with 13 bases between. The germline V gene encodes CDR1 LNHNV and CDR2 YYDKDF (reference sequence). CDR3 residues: CATSRGQGQVTDTQYF. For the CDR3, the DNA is TGTGCCACCAGCAGAGGGCAGGGGCAGGTCACAGATACGCAGTATTTT.

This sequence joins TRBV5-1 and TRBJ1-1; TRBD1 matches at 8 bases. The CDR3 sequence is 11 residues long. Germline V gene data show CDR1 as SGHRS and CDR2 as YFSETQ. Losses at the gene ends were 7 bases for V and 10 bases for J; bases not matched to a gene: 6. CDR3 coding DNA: TGCGCCAGCGATCGGACAGGGACAGCTTTCTTT. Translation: CASDRTGTAFF. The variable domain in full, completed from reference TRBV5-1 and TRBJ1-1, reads KAGVTQTPRYLIKTRGQQVTLSCSPISGHRSVSWYQQTPGQGLQFLFEYFSETQRNKGNFPGRFSGRQFSNSRSEMNVSTLELGDSALYLCASDRTGTAFFGQGTRLTVV.

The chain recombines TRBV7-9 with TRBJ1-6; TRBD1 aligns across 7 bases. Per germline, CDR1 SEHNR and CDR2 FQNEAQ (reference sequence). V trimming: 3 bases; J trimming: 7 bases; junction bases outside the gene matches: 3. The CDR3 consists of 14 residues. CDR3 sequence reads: CASSLEGANSPLHF. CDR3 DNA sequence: TGTGCCAGCAGCTTGGAGGGGGCAAATTCACCCCTCCACTTT. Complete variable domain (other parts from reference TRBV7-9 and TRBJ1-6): DTGVSQNPRHKITKRGQNVTFRCDPISEHNRLYWYRQTLGQGPEFLTYFQNEAQLEKSRLLSDRFSAERPKGSFSTLEIQRTEQGDSAMYLCASSLEGANSPLHFGNGTRLTVT.

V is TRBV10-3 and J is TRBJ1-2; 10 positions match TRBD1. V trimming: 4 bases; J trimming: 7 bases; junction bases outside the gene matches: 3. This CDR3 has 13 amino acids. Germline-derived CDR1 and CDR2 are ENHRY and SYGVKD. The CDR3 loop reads CAISGQGAGGYTF. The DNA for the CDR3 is TGTGCCATCAGTGGACAGGGGGCGGGTGGCTACACCTTC.